This TCR beta chain was profiled in a study of PD-1 blockade in classical Hodgkin lymphoma (dated by TCRdb to the early 2020s). Regarding the study in general: Nivolumab dosing was 3 mg/kg intravenously every 2 weeks, continuing until either disease progression or unacceptable toxicity. The study used TCR beta sequencing and CyTOF to define a peripheral blood immune signature of response to PD-1 blockade in classical Hodgkin lymphoma.

Genomic DNA was extracted with the Qiagen DNeasy kit from unsorted PBMCs and from negatively selected CD4+ and CD8+ fractions. TCR beta CDR3 regions were amplified by immunoSEQ multiplex PCR using primers annealing to V and J segments. Amplification bias was minimized using a synthetic immune receptor repertoire, and residual bias was removed computationally after sequencing. The source study handled its data this way. Repertoire diversity was quantified as the Shannon entropy index using custom Python scripts. Unsorted, CD4+ and CD8+ repertoires were examined separately, except in combined analyses, for which CD4+ and CD8+ sequences were merged in silico. Clonal expansion was defined as a frequency increase of at least 2-fold after treatment compared with C1D1, and clones undetected at baseline were assigned a pseudocount of 0.5. Clones with 0 or 1 copy at C1D1 were classified as singleton clones, and clones with 2 or more copies were classified as non-singleton clones. By matching protein sequences in sorted samples from the same patient, clones expanded in unsorted samples were annotated as CD4+, CD8+ or unknown. Wilcoxon tests were applied to paired samples to test diversity changes from C1D1 to C4D1. TCRdb took over this immuneACCESS table, retaining in-frame rearrangements with V and J assigned. Such tables are incomplete; in checked studies, under half of the missing clones stem from an unresolved V gene, and the remainder is unexplained. V and J calls and clone size follow that table, whereas D and trimming were derived from the DNA. In all, the sample holds nearly 25,000 clones, and approximately 80% of those were seen once. Clones ranked in the top ten supply less than 7.5% of the sample.

From the germline V gene, CDR1 is SQVTM and CDR2 is ANQGSEA. Its CDR3 holds 12 amino acids, cysteine through phenylalanine. Only the CDR3 DNA stays, 36 bases, in frame from base 1. V and J are truncated by 6 bases and 6 bases respectively, leaving an intervening sequence of 15 bases. Paper-wide results and their limitations: Lower diversity was observed in patients in whom nivolumab was started less than 1 year after ASCT, and these patients were excluded from later analyses so that confounding by immune reconstitution would be avoided. By C4D1, a significant rise was seen in CD4+ TCR diversity but not in CD8+ TCR diversity (p=0.0027 vs p=0.16), and the rise was most apparent among complete responders (p=0.02). Trial patients achieving complete response had baseline diversity similar to newly diagnosed patients, whereas partial responders and progressors had significantly lower diversity. The study covered only a single clinical trial cohort, and the causes of the repertoire differences, possibly disease activity or prior therapy, were still not defined. Baseline TCR diversity was reported as lower in newly diagnosed patients than in healthy donors, and lower still in relapsed/refractory patients.

Explained via the paper, the time point label denotes: cycle 1 day 1 (C1D1), immediately before nivolumab initiation. Every trial patient had relapsed after autologous stem cell transplantation, and cohorts A, B and C differed in prior brentuximab vedotin exposure. The trial cohort was composed of 56 patients with relapsed/refractory classical Hodgkin lymphoma, for whom complete response, partial response or progressive disease was recorded as best overall response. In the multi-cohort phase II CheckMate 205 trial, trial patients received single-agent nivolumab. An independent review committee assessed best overall response by applying the 2007 International Working Group response criteria. Trial PBMCs were collected just before the start of nivolumab (C1D1) and during therapy at cycle 2 day 1 and cycle 4 day 1. Peripheral blood was collected in 8 mL Vacutainer Cell Preparation Tubes, from which PBMCs were isolated by centrifugation and then cryopreserved.

About this clone: Its target antigen remains unknown. Base-call qualities are not available, and no considerably larger clone is one nucleotide away.

The sequence was collected from a human donor with classical Hodgkin lymphoma. The sample was peripheral blood mononuclear cells (PBMCs), taken at baseline. The sequence is built from TRBV29-1 and TRBJ2-7; the D segment could be TRBD1, given 6 matching bases. The bases are TGCAGCGTCGGAGACAGGTTGTTCGAGCAGTACTTC. This encodes CSVGDRLFEQYF.